This TCR beta chain was captured in a study of blood T cell repertoires in COVID-19. Study-level background: T cells, B-cell-depleted T cells, or PBMCs provided the cDNA or gDNA that served as material.

The CDR3 is made up of 18 amino acids. The germline V gene encodes CDR1 SGHTA and CDR2 FQGNSA. J was trimmed by 5 bases and V by 5 bases; bases with no gene match: 17. Original methodology: Estimates of nucleated cell counts were drawn from the amplification of reference gene primers. This table comes from immunoSEQ multiplex PCR, and its TCRdb copy is limited to in-frame clones, with some not included. The DNA gave D and trimming, while V, J and clone size come from that table. The table records about 180,000 clones, roughly 84% of them present only once. Recruited during active infection, patients (from Seattle) were subsequently followed longitudinally.

This sequence was found in a person between 65 and 80 years old with COVID-19, enrolled during active disease. J is TRBJ2-5 and V is TRBV7-2, with 10 bases fitting TRBD1. The material sequenced was peripheral blood. The CDR3 nucleotides read TGTGCCAGCAGCCATCCTGGGAGAAGACAGGGGGCCTTGGAGACCCAGTACTTC. As protein: CASSHPGRRQGALETQYF. The whole variable domain, remainder taken from reference TRBV7-2 and TRBJ2-5, is GAGVSQSPSNKVTEKGKDVELRCDPISGHTALYWYRQSLGQGLEFLIYFQGNSAPDKSGLPSDRFSAERTGGSVSTLTIQRTQQEDSAVYLCASSHPGRRQGALETQYFGPGTRLLVL.